This T cell receptor beta chain was obtained from a study of shared clonotypes between healthy human individuals. The test was conducted at deep level. Each PCR replicate from the sorted subsets contained 150 to 200 ng DNA, which is 25,000 to 30,000 T cell genomes. Methods used by the authors: From ImmunoSEQ came sequences covering only the junction and carrying no quality scores, so filtering differed. Clones were read by immunoSEQ multiplex PCR, and TCRdb kept only the in-frame ones, dropping some. That table is the source of V, J and clone size, and D and trimming were worked out from the DNA. The data hold some 1,900,000 clones, with around 96% observed a single time. V lost 3 bases and J lost 1, with 9 bases in between. Looked up from germline, CDR1 is MDHEN and CDR2 is SYDVKM. This CDR3 has 14 amino acids. CD8 cells classed as naive were CD45RO-negative and positively selected for CCR7, excluding terminally differentiated effector memory CD45RA+ cells.

The sequencing input was naive CD8+ T cells sorted from blood. The chain links TRBV28 to TRBJ1-1; D ambiguous. This clonotype originated in a man between 18 and 35 years old in good health. The CDR3 reads CASSFHSKNTEAFF. The CDR3 bases are TGTGCCAGCAGTTTCCACAGCAAGAACACTGAAGCTTTCTTT. Together with reference TRBV28 and TRBJ1-1, the CDR3 gives the full variable domain: DVKVTQSSRYLVKRTGEKVFLECVQDMDHENMFWYRQDPGLGLRLIYFSYDVKMKEKGDIPEGYSVSREKKERFSLILESASTNQTSMYLCASSFHSKNTEAFFGQGTRLTVV.